The next 31 T cell receptor beta chains were all read from a single sample in a study of T cell changes during pregnancy in multiple sclerosis. The assay was immunoSEQ multiplex PCR, and TCRdb's table has in-frame clones only and misses some. The sample consists of over 90,000 clones, around 94% of them appearing once. The sequencing here drew on peripheral blood, taken after pregnancy. These receptors originate from a female donor with multiple sclerosis, enrolled in a pregnancy study.

V is TRBV19 and J is TRBJ2-1; unclear D gene. Trimming took 1 base from V and 7 from J, leaving 14 bases between them. Germline loops: CDR1 LNHDA, CDR2 SQIVND (reference sequence). The CDR3 is made up of 15 amino acids. The CDR3 here is CASSIGVVRPNEQFF. DNA for the CDR3: TGTGCCAGTAGTATAGGAGTCGTGCGGCCGAATGAGCAGTTCTTC. Based on the CDR3 plus reference TRBV19 and TRBJ2-1, the full variable domain is DGGITQSPKYLFRKEGQNVTLSCEQNLNHDAMYWYRQDPGQGLRLIYYSQIVNDFQKGDIAEGYSVSREKKESFPLTVTSAQKNPTAFYLCASSIGVVRPNEQFFGPGTRLTVL.

On this clone: Mismatch with germline at one junction end may stem from a read error. This chain uses TRBV2 with TRBJ2-1, with 7 bases fitting TRBD2. The CDR3 is 15 residues long. Germline CDR1 and CDR2: SNHLY and FYNNEI. DNA for the CDR3: TGTGCCAGCAGTGAAGTGACTAGCTCCCACAATGAGCAGTTCTTC. Translation: CASSEVTSSHNEQFF.

The V gene is TRBV6-5, the J gene TRBJ1-5; 10 nucleotides match TRBD1. The CDR3 sequence is 15 residues long. From germline, CDR1 is MNHEY and CDR2 SVGAGI. The V and J ends lost 6 bases and 3 bases, in that order; junction bases with no gene match: 5. The CDR3: CASSSGQGNNQPQHF. In DNA form, the CDR3 reads TGTGCCAGCAGCTCGGGACAGGGGAACAATCAGCCCCAGCATTTT.

The chain combines TRBV28 with TRBJ2-7; tentatively, D is TRBD1 (7 bases). CDR3 length: 12 residues. CDR1 MDHEN and CDR2 SYDVKM come from the germline V gene. V dropped 1 base and J dropped 12 bases, with 13 bases sitting between them. This CDR3 is CASSLLEGAAYF. The CDR3 DNA follows: TGTGCCAGCAGTTTATTGGAGGGGGCGGCGTACTTC.

This clone has only one observation. This chain uses TRBV6-6 with TRBJ2-7; TRBD2 aligns across 7 bases. The germline CDR1 and CDR2 sequences are MNHNY and SVGAGI (reference sequence). V lost 4 bases, J lost 5 bases, and 8 bases stayed unmatched. The CDR3 runs to 14 residues. The CDR3 sequence is CASSSPGRAHEQYF. CDR3 nucleotide sequence: TGTGCCAGCAGTTCCCCTGGGAGGGCTCACGAGCAGTACTTC.

This clone was detected only once. The rearrangement joins TRBV7-3 to TRBJ2-2, with D possibly matching TRBD2 (5 bases). The CDR3 is 15 amino acids. Trimming removed 5 bases at V and 1 base at J, with 11 bases between. Germline CDR1 reads SGHTA; CDR2 reads FQGTGA. CDR3 sequence (DNA): TGTGCCAGCAGCCCAACGGACTGGAACACCGGGGAGCTGTTTTTT. This translates into CASSPTDWNTGELFF.

J is TRBJ2-3 and V is TRBV7-7, with 11 bases that match TRBD2. The V segment lost 5 bases and the J segment 3 bases; nucleotides outside the gene matches: 13. Looked up from germline, CDR1 is SSHAT and CDR2 is FNYEAQ (reference sequence). The CDR3 has 18 residues. The CDR3 region is CASSPFYLAGGLTDTQYF. The DNA of the CDR3 is TGTGCCAGCAGCCCCTTTTATTTAGCGGGGGGGCTGACAGATACGCAGTATTTT. The full variable domain, rest sourced from reference TRBV7-7 and TRBJ2-3, is GAGVSQSPRYKVTKRGQDVTLRCDPISSHATLYWYQQALGQGPEFLTYFNYEAQPDKSGLPSDRFSAERPEGSISTLTIQRTEQRDSAMYRCASSPFYLAGGLTDTQYFGPGTRLTVL.

This CDR3 is CASSHRPGQGVPSSYNSPLHF. In nucleotides, the CDR3 is TGCGCCAGCAGCCACCGACCGGGACAGGGAGTACCCAGCTCCTATAATTCACCCCTCCACTTT. The chain is built from TRBV4-3 and TRBJ1-6; 9 bases line up with TRBD1. CDR1 is LGHNA, CDR2 YSLEER, per germline. The CDR3 is 21 residues long. The J segment lost 0 bases and the V segment lost 3 bases, leaving 15 bases of the junction unmatched.

The CDR3 sequence is CASSTLGGTTDTQYF. In DNA, the CDR3 is TGCGCCAGCAGCACCCTCGGGGGGACCACAGATACGCAGTATTTT. The rearrangement links TRBV5-1 to TRBJ2-3; TRBD2 matches 7 bases. The CDR3 contains 15 residues. Germline V gene data show CDR1 as SGHRS and CDR2 as YFSETQ. With V trimmed by 4 bases and J by 2 bases, 7 bases remained unmatched.

CDR3 sequence reads: CASSLEGVSEAFF. DNA of the CDR3: TGCGCCAGCAGCTTGGAAGGGGTGTCTGAAGCTTTCTTT. The V gene is TRBV5-1, the J gene TRBJ1-1, with a possible D match to TRBD1 (5 bases). Trimming took off 0 bases at V and 6 bases at J, with 9 bases between the two ends. Germline loops: CDR1 SGHRS, CDR2 YFSETQ. The CDR3 consists of 13 residues.

The table lists this clone with a count of one. The chain links TRBV2 to TRBJ1-5; a weak D match, TRBD1 (6 bases). This CDR3 comprises 14 residues. V lost 3 bases and J 4 bases, leaving 10 bases between the germline ends. Germline assignment: CDR1 SNHLY and CDR2 FYNNEI. In nucleotides, the CDR3 is TGTGCCAGCAGTGATCGGACAGCAAATCAGCCCCAGCATTTT. Translation gives CASSDRTANQPQHF. The full variable domain, its missing parts supplied by reference TRBV2 and TRBJ1-5, is EPEVTQTPSHQVTQMGQEVILRCVPISNHLYFYWYRQILGQKVEFLVSFYNNEISEKSEIFDDQFSVERPDGSNFTLKIRSTKLEDSAMYFCASSDRTANQPQHFGDGTRLSIL.

The J gene is TRBJ2-7, the V gene TRBV5-4; no reliable D call. CDR3 length equals 14 residues. CDR1 and CDR2 from the germline V gene are SGHNT and YYREEE (reference sequence). V dropped 4 bases and J dropped 1 base, with 12 bases sitting between them. The CDR3 sequence: CASSPTASSYEQYF. Here the CDR3 DNA reads TGTGCCAGCAGCCCTACCGCGTCGTCCTACGAGCAGTACTTC.

The J gene is TRBJ1-5, the V gene TRBV2; no clear D. Germline CDR1 is SNHLY and CDR2 is FYNNEI. CDR3 length: 15 residues. V lost 2 bases and J lost 0, with 8 bases in between. The CDR3 DNA sequence: TGTGCCAGCAGTGAAAGTAGACTTAGCAATCAGCCCCAGCATTTT. It is translated as CASSESRLSNQPQHF.

This chain connects TRBV7-2 to TRBJ2-7; 7 bases align to TRBD1. The J segment lost 1 base and the V segment lost 5 bases, leaving 5 bases of the junction unmatched. Germline CDR1 is SGHTA and CDR2 is FQGNSA. The CDR3 has 14 residues. The CDR3 reads CASSTRQGSYEQYF. The CDR3 DNA reads TGTGCCAGCAGCACCCGACAGGGATCCTACGAGCAGTACTTC. Full variable domain (rest looked up from reference TRBV7-2 and TRBJ2-7): GAGVSQSPSNKVTEKGKDVELRCDPISGHTALYWYRQSLGQGLEFLIYFQGNSAPDKSGLPSDRFSAERTGGSVSTLTIQRTQQEDSAVYLCASSTRQGSYEQYFGPGTRLTVT.

The chain carries TRBV9 and TRBJ2-2; 10 positions agree with TRBD2. Germline loops: CDR1 SGDLS, CDR2 YYNGEE. CDR3 length equals 18 residues. V was pared by 2 bases and J by 2 bases, with 9 bases of the junction left unmatched. CDR3: CASSVGGGLALNTGELFF. The CDR3 DNA reads TGTGCCAGCAGCGTGGGGGGGGGACTAGCGCTTAACACCGGGGAGCTGTTTTTT.

This rearrangement joins TRBV6-1 to TRBJ2-2; tentatively, D is TRBD2 (6 bases). V shed 7 bases and J shed 5 bases, with 14 bases lying between them. This CDR3 region has 14 residues. From germline, CDR1 is MNHNS and CDR2 SASEGT. The CDR3 nucleotides read TGTGCCAGCACGGGGAGGCCAAATACCGGGGAGCTGTTTTTT. The encoded protein is CASTGRPNTGELFF.

V is TRBV28 and J is TRBJ1-1, with 12 nucleotides matching TRBD1. The germline CDR1 and CDR2 sequences are MDHEN and SYDVKM. This CDR3 is built from 15 residues. V was clipped by 3 bases and J by 4 bases; unmatched bases: 3. CDR3: CASSLGQGAVTEAFF. CDR3 DNA: TGTGCCAGCAGTTTGGGACAGGGGGCGGTCACTGAAGCTTTCTTT.

The chain uses TRBV7-6 and TRBJ2-1; no reliable D call. Germline V gene data show CDR1 as SGHVS and CDR2 as FNYEAQ. Trimming pared 2 bases from V and 7 bases from J, leaving 9 bases between. This CDR3 region has 13 residues. CDR3 sequence: CASSLYFGNEQFF. In DNA form, the CDR3 reads TGTGCCAGCAGCTTATACTTCGGGAATGAGCAGTTCTTC.

V and J are TRBV19 and TRBJ2-2; D gene ambiguous. V gave up 1 base and J gave up 4 bases, with 7 bases separating them. Per the germline V gene, CDR1 is LNHDA and CDR2 is SQIVND (reference sequence). The CDR3 length is 14 residues. The CDR3 reads CASSIGHLTGELFF. CDR3 nucleotide sequence: TGTGCCAGTAGTATAGGACACCTCACCGGGGAGCTGTTTTTT. Drawing the rest from reference TRBV19 and TRBJ2-2, the complete variable domain is DGGITQSPKYLFRKEGQNVTLSCEQNLNHDAMYWYRQDPGQGLRLIYYSQIVNDFQKGDIAEGYSVSREKKESFPLTVTSAQKNPTAFYLCASSIGHLTGELFFGEGSRLTVL.

CDR3: CASSLLQLNSPLHF. The CDR3 bases are TGTGCCAGCAGCTTATTACAGCTTAATTCACCCCTCCACTTT. The V and J genes are TRBV7-2 and TRBJ1-6; D is undetermined. Between the trimmed V and J ends, which lost 2 bases and 6 bases, there was a span of 8 bases. This CDR3 is 14 amino acids long. Germline CDR1 SGHTA, CDR2 FQGNSA.

The chain employs TRBV7-9 and TRBJ1-1; the D is unclear. V dropped 5 bases and J dropped 7 bases, with 14 bases sitting between them. This CDR3 is 13 amino acids long. CDR1 is SEHNR and CDR2 is FQNEAQ in the germline V gene (reference sequence). In DNA, the CDR3 is TGTGCCAGCAGCCCTCCTGGGAGAGGTGAAGCTTTCTTT. Protein product: CASSPPGRGEAFF.

This clone was detected only once. The rearrangement uses TRBV30 and TRBJ2-3; 9 bases fit TRBD1. Trimming cost V 2 bases and J 0 bases; bases outside gene matches: 3. Germline V lookup: CDR1 GTSNPN, CDR2 SVGIG (reference sequence). The CDR3 sequence is 15 residues long. CDR3 in amino acids: CAWSTGTGSTDTQYF. Written as DNA, the CDR3 is TGTGCCTGGAGTACCGGGACAGGGAGCACAGATACGCAGTATTTT.

The chain carries TRBV10-3 and TRBJ2-2; 8 bases fit TRBD1. After removal of 6 bases from V and 6 bases from J, the junction contained 12 bases not matched to a gene. The germline CDR1 and CDR2 sequences are ENHRY and SYGVKD. The CDR3 contains 16 residues. The CDR3 spells CAIRTSDRVGAGELFF. The CDR3 nucleotides read TGTGCCATCAGGACGTCGGACAGGGTGGGGGCCGGGGAGCTGTTTTTT.

V usage is TRBV4-1 and J usage is TRBJ2-7; TRBD2 agrees at 7 bases. CDR1 and CDR2 from the germline V gene are MGHRA and YSYEKL. J lost 2 bases, V lost 1 base, and 5 bases had no gene match. This CDR3 region has 15 residues. CDR3 in amino acids: CASSQGGGRAYEQYF. The CDR3 region has the DNA TGCGCCAGCAGCCAAGGGGGGGGGAGGGCCTACGAGCAGTACTTC.

The chain joins TRBV5-1 to TRBJ2-2, with TRBD2 matching over 10 bases. This CDR3 is 16 amino acids long. In germline, CDR1 is SGHRS, CDR2 YFSETQ. V dropped 4 bases and J dropped 1; count of bases not matched to a gene: 4. CDR3 amino acids: CASSGLAGVNTGELFF. The CDR3 DNA reads as TGCGCCAGCAGCGGGCTAGCGGGGGTGAACACCGGGGAGCTGTTTTTT.

The V gene is TRBV5-1, the J gene TRBJ2-7; the match to TRBD1 covers 10 bases. The ends lost 4 bases at V and 5 bases at J; junction bases unmatched: 12. The CDR3 covers 16 residues. Germline-derived CDR1 and CDR2 are SGHRS and YFSETQ. The CDR3 coding sequence is TGCGCCAGCAGCCCGCGCTGGGACAGGGGTAAGAACGAGCAGTACTTC. Translating gives CASSPRWDRGKNEQYF. The full variable domain, in which reference TRBV5-1 and TRBJ2-7 provide the parts outside the CDR3, is KAGVTQTPRYLIKTRGQQVTLSCSPISGHRSVSWYQQTPGQGLQFLFEYFSETQRNKGNFPGRFSGRQFSNSRSEMNVSTLELGDSALYLCASSPRWDRGKNEQYFGPGTRLTVT.

The chain couples TRBV7-3 to TRBJ2-7; TRBD2 matches 7 bases. V lost 1 base to trimming and J lost 3 bases; unmatched junction nucleotides: 6. The germline V gene has CDR1 SGHTA and CDR2 FQGTGA. The CDR3 is made up of 15 amino acids. CDR3 sequence reads: CASSLKAGLDYEQYF. The CDR3 DNA follows: TGTGCCAGCAGCTTAAAAGCGGGACTCGACTACGAGCAGTACTTC.

Concerning this clone itself: At one boundary the junction diverges from the germline segment, which might be a read error. CDR3 protein: CAGSSQSTGINQPQHF. CDR3 sequence (DNA): TGTGCCGGCAGCTCACAGTCCACAGGGATTAATCAGCCCCAGCATTTT. The rearrangement joins TRBV7-8 to TRBJ1-5, with TRBD1 as a possible D gene (6 bases). Germline CDR1 reads SGHVS; CDR2 reads FQNEAQ. The CDR3 consists of 16 residues. Using reference TRBV7-8 and TRBJ1-5 for the parts outside the CDR3, the full variable domain is GAGVSQSPRYKVAKRGQDVALRCDPISGHVSLFWYQQALGQGPEFLTYFQNEAQLDKSGLPSDRFFAERPEGSVSTLKIQRTQQEDSAVYLCAGSSQSTGINQPQHFGDGTRLSIL.

This clone was seen a handful of times. The genes are TRBV29-1 and TRBJ1-1; D gene uncertain. The CDR3 runs 12 residues. CDR1 is SQVTM and CDR2 is ANQGSEA in the germline V gene. Trimming removed 7 bases from V and 3 bases from J, with 12 bases in between. The CDR3 is CSARTADTEAFF. DNA for the CDR3: TGCAGCGCCAGAACGGCGGACACTGAAGCTTTCTTT. The whole variable domain, filled in from reference TRBV29-1 and TRBJ1-1, reads SAVISQKPSRDICQRGTSLTIQCQVDSQVTMMFWYRQQPGQSLTLIATANQGSEATYESGFVIDKFPISRPNLTFSTLTVSNMSPEDSSIYLCSARTADTEAFFGQGTRLTVV.

This clone was seen just once. V is TRBV2 and J is TRBJ2-5; tentatively, D is TRBD2 (5 bases). Germline CDR1 SNHLY, CDR2 FYNNEI. This CDR3 is 15 amino acids long. Deletions cut 4 bases from V and 0 bases from J, with 12 bases between. CDR3 residues: CASSGSGSYQETQYF. DNA of the CDR3: TGTGCCAGCAGTGGTTCGGGGTCGTACCAAGAGACCCAGTACTTC.

V and J are TRBV4-1 and TRBJ2-7; 10 nucleotides align to TRBD1. This CDR3 is 16 amino acids long. After removal of 1 base from V and 7 bases from J, the junction contained 10 bases not matched to a gene. The germline V gene encodes CDR1 MGHRA and CDR2 YSYEKL. CDR3 nucleotide sequence: TGCGCCAGCAGCCAAGGGGTCCGGGACAGGGGCGTGGAGCAGTACTTC. It encodes CASSQGVRDRGVEQYF.